The source of this TCR beta chain is a study of blood T cell repertoires in COVID-19. Data came from immunoSEQ multiplex PCR; TCRdb stores just in-frame clones and leaves some out. The sample has about 180,000 clones, roughly 80% seen once; the top ten hold 17%. There are 13 residues in the CDR3. Germline values: CDR1 SEHNR, CDR2 FQNEAQ (reference sequence). V lost 3 bases and J 1 base, leaving 5 bases between the germline ends. This clonotype originated in a woman aged 45-60 years who had recovered from COVID-19. This chain uses TRBV7-9 with TRBJ2-3; D is unclear. The sequencing input was PBMCs or T cells enriched from blood (not recorded which). The CDR3 DNA reads TGTGCCAGCAGCTTTGAGGGCACAGATACGCAGTATTTT. Translating it yields CASSFEGTDTQYF.